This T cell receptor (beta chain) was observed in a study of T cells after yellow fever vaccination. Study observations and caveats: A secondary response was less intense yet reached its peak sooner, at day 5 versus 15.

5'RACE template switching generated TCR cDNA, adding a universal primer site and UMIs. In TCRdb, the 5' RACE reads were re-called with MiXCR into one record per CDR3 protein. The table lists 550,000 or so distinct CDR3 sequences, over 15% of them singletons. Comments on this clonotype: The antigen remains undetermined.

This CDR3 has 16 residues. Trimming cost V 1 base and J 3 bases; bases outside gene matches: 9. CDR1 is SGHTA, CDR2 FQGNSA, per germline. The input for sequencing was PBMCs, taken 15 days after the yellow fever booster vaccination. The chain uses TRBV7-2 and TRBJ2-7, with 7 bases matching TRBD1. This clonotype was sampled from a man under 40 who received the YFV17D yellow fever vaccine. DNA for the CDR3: TGTGCCAGCAGCTTAGAGGGGGCAACAGGGATCTACGAGCAGTACTTC. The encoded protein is CASSLEGATGIYEQYF.